The 15 T cell receptor beta chains listed next were all sequenced from one sample in a study of T-cell reconstitution after alpha-beta-depleted transplantation in children (TCRdb year 2016). The library was built by means of PCR. The listed sequencing device is Illumina HiSeq 2500. Molecular barcoding was employed in the preparation of TCR libraries, with unique molecular identifiers being used to normalize TCRbeta repertoire quantification. TCRdb cleaned the public reads at Q25 with fastp, built clones with MiXCR and kept in-frame beta chains. CDR3 protein sequences are deduplicated, and each keeps its most common genes and DNA. For this sample the table gives around 370,000 distinct CDR3 sequences, of which 15% to 20% were detected only once. Just over 40% of the sample goes to the ten largest clones. The treatment or condition label here, explained by the study, means: allogeneic hematopoietic cell transplantation with graft depleted of TCRalphabeta T cells and CD19 B cells.

This specimen consisted of PBMCs, mostly from graft donor cells, obtained 360 days after TCRalphabeta/CD19-depleted stem cell transplant. These receptors were collected from a male patient under 10 years old who had a stem cell transplant for acute lymphoblastic leukemia, so the T cells may come from the graft donor.

This clonotype came up a few times. The rearrangement uses TRBV4-2 and TRBJ2-3, with TRBD1 as a possible D gene (6 bases). Germline lookup yields CDR1 LGHNA and CDR2 YNFKEQ. Trimming pared 0 bases from V and 2 bases from J, leaving 18 bases between. CDR3 length equals 18 residues. DNA for the CDR3: TGTGCCAGCAGCCAAGATCGCCGGGACACTGGACTCACAGATACGCAGTATTTT. Translated, it gives CASSQDRRDTGLTDTQYF.

The V and J genes are TRBV18 and TRBJ2-2; D may correspond to TRBD1 or TRBD2 (5 bases each). The CDR3 is 14 amino acids. Germline V gene data show CDR1 as KGHSH and CDR2 as LQKENI. The V gene lost 5 bases and the J gene lost 7 bases, with 14 bases spanning the gap. CDR3 region: CASSSRGVGGELFF. CDR3 DNA sequence: TGTGCCAGCTCAAGCCGGGGCGTCGGCGGGGAGCTGTTTTTT.

This clonotype was seen only a few times. The rearrangement links TRBV20-1 to TRBJ1-2; unclear D gene. The length of the CDR3 is 13 residues. Germline V gives CDR1 DFQATT, CDR2 SNEGSKA (reference sequence). The ends were cut back, 1 base at V and 2 bases at J, with 8 bases in the middle. CDR3 amino acids: CSARGTLNYGYTF. In nucleotides, the CDR3 is TGCAGTGCTAGAGGGACCCTCAACTATGGCTACACCTTC.

This clonotype was seen only a few times. The chain recombines TRBV6-2 or TRBV6-3 with TRBJ2-1; TRBD1 matches at 11 bases. The V gene end was trimmed by 1 base and the J gene end by 4 bases; junction bases not matched to a gene: 3. Per the germline V gene, CDR1 is MNHEY and CDR2 is SVGEGT. The CDR3 length is 16 residues. The CDR3 protein is CASSYLGTGGYNEQFF. As DNA, the CDR3 is TGTGCCAGCAGTTACTTGGGGACAGGGGGATACAATGAGCAGTTCTTC.

This clonotype appeared a few times. The CDR3 region is CASSPTDREETQYF. The CDR3 DNA reads as TGCGCCAGCAGCCCGACGGACAGGGAAGAGACCCAGTACTTC. This rearrangement joins TRBV5-1 to TRBJ2-5, with 8 bases fitting TRBD1. Germline CDR1 is SGHRS and CDR2 is YFSETQ. V lost 4 bases to trimming and J lost 3 bases; unmatched junction nucleotides: 5. This CDR3 comprises 14 residues.

V and J are TRBV2 and TRBJ2-3; D is perhaps TRBD2 (6 bases). The CDR3 totals 16 residues. Per the germline V gene, CDR1 is SNHLY and CDR2 is FYNNEI. Trimming stripped 8 bases from V and 4 bases from J, with 22 bases between. DNA of the CDR3: TGTGCCAGCCCCCTCCAGCCGGAGCGGGTCGCAGATACGCAGTATTTT. This codes for CASPLQPERVADTQYF.

This clonotype was seen a few times. The chain carries TRBV21-1 and TRBJ2-1; TRBD2 is taken as the D call from the table, unchecked against the DNA. TRBV21-1 is given as a pseudogene. This CDR3 spans 19 amino acids. The CDR3 spells CASSKTVAGGPGSYNEQFF. The CDR3 bases are TGTGCCAGCAGCAAAACGGTAGCGGGAGGGCCCGGCTCCTACAATGAGCAGTTCTTC.

The gene calls are TRBV12-3 or TRBV12-4 and TRBJ2-7; no clear D gene. The V end lost 6 bases, the J end lost 0 bases, and 18 bases lay between the germline ends. The CDR3 loop spans 16 amino acids. The CDR3 sequence: CASSPGPPISSYEQYF. The DNA of the CDR3 is TGTGCCAGCAGCCCCGGGCCTCCTATTAGCTCCTACGAGCAGTACTTC.

The gene calls are TRBV29-1 and TRBJ2-3, with TRBD2 as a possible D gene (5 bases). The CDR3 contains 13 residues. Germline values: CDR1 SQVTM, CDR2 ANQGSEA. V shed 2 bases and J shed 11 bases, with 17 bases lying between them. This CDR3 reads CSVEFPLAGWQYF. DNA of the CDR3: TGCAGCGTTGAATTCCCCCTAGCCGGATGGCAGTATTTT.

The chain combines TRBV10-3 with TRBJ2-5; D uncertain. CDR1 is ENHRY and CDR2 is SYGVKD in the germline V gene. CDR3 length: 15 residues. Deletions cut 6 bases from V and 2 bases from J, with 16 bases between. The DNA for the CDR3 is TGTGCCATCAGCCCCGGGTCGATCCTTCAAGAGACCCAGTACTTC. Its translation: CAISPGSILQETQYF.

This clonotype has more than one count but fewer than ten. The V gene is TRBV9, the J gene TRBJ2-3, with a tentative D call TRBD1 (6 bases). The germline V gene encodes CDR1 SGDLS and CDR2 YYNGEE. The CDR3 has 15 residues. Deletions cut 5 bases from V and 3 bases from J, with 16 bases between. The CDR3 DNA follows: TGTGCCAGCAGTGATTGGGGCAGGGGTACAGATACGCAGTATTTT. It encodes CASSDWGRGTDTQYF. Drawing the rest from reference TRBV9 and TRBJ2-3, the complete variable domain is DSGVTQTPKHLITATGQRVTLRCSPRSGDLSVYWYQQSLDQGLQFLIQYYNGEERAKGNILERFSAQQFPDLHSELNLSSLELGDSALYFCASSDWGRGTDTQYFGPGTRLTVL.

J is TRBJ2-1 and V is TRBV3-1, with 12 nucleotides matching TRBD2. With V trimmed by 4 bases and J by 4 bases, 5 bases remained unmatched. Germline V gene lookup returns CDR1 LGHDT and CDR2 YNNKEL (reference sequence). This CDR3 spans 16 amino acids. The CDR3 coding sequence is TGTGCCAGCAGCCGCCTAGCGGGAGGGCCTTACAATGAGCAGTTCTTC. Translating gives CASSRLAGGPYNEQFF.

This clonotype has more than one count but fewer than ten. V gene TRBV12-3 or TRBV12-4 combines with J gene TRBJ2-4, with D possibly TRBD1 on 5 matching bases. This CDR3 has 16 residues. V lost 5 bases and J lost 0, with 14 bases in between. Here the CDR3 DNA reads TGTGCCAGCAGTAGGACACGATTCGTAGCCAAAAACATTCAGTACTTC. It codes for CASSRTRFVAKNIQYF.

The rearrangement links TRBV4-1 to TRBJ2-7, with 8 nucleotides matching TRBD1. Per the germline V gene, CDR1 is MGHRA and CDR2 is YSYEKL. The CDR3 is 16 residues long. The junction had 7 bases not matched to a gene; V was cut back by 1 base and J by 2 bases. The CDR3 spells CASSQGTGSLTYEQYF. The DNA of the CDR3 is TGCGCCAGCAGCCAAGGGACAGGGTCCTTAACCTACGAGCAGTACTTC.

The genes are TRBV7-2 and TRBJ2-3; 8 bases are a match to TRBD2. This CDR3 has 17 residues. Germline CDR1 and CDR2: SGHTA and FQGNSA. V trimming: 4 bases; J trimming: 2 bases; junction bases outside the gene matches: 11. The CDR3 coding sequence is TGTGCCAGCAGCTCCCGGGGGGGCGTGGGACACACAGATACGCAGTATTTT. Residues: CASSSRGGVGHTDTQYF.